This T cell receptor (beta chain) is drawn from a study of shared clonotypes between healthy human individuals (dated by TCRdb to between 2020 and 2021). Context from the whole study: Two women and a few men aged 18 to 49 years were included in the cohort. For each donor, CD4 naive and CD4 memory were each given three plates, CD8 naive was given two plates, and CD8 memory was given one plate. Blood TCR repertoires of about 5 healthy adults were deeply sequenced to estimate repertoire size and the extent of clonotype sharing between individuals. Libraries were prepared and TCR repertoires were sequenced by different laboratories using diverse techniques, in order to increase sequencing depth and limit assay-specific biases. Leukapheresis yielded between about 0.85 and 10 billion PBMCs per donor. Study-wide conclusions, independent of this receptor: Naive subsets generally had larger estimated clonotype richness than memory subsets did. Because the study included a small number of donors, the genetic and exposure-history diversity represented was limited. Pairwise subsampling led to the expectation that sequencing depth would affect the degree of clonotype sharing among donors. When a handful of donors were compared, the shared fraction of clonotypes was roughly 4.8% for naive CD4, around 3.5% for naive CD8, more than 2% for memory CD4, and approximately 0.4% for memory CD8. Even with the large sequencing depth, rarefaction of the sorted-subset datasets indicated that sequencing was incomplete. Sampling was limited to blood, and TCR repertoires in tissue likely differ from TCR repertoires in blood. Clonotypes shared by all four sorted-subset donors showed higher generation probabilities than non-shared clonotypes.

Donors were healthy HIV-negative adults with no recently reported acute infections or vaccinations. All donors were Caucasian adults living in Nashville, Tennessee, USA. CD4+ T cells were enriched through magnetic negative selection, after which naive cells were positively selected on CD45RA and the remaining negative fraction served as the memory subset. Blood was obtained by leukapheresis, after which PBMCs were separated by Ficoll-Histopaque density gradient centrifugation and cryopreserved in liquid nitrogen vapor phase. Purity and quantity of every magnetically sorted T cell population were checked by analytical flow cytometry. Genomic DNA was isolated from each sorted fraction and quantified by UV absorbance on a Nanodrop 2000c. V is trimmed back by 0 bases and J by 0 bases, and the junction contains 2 bases that no gene match accounts for. Reading from cysteine to phenylalanine, the CDR3 counts 16 amino acids. Of the read, only the CDR3 DNA is kept; its 48 bases are in frame from base 1. Looking up the germline V gene yields CDR1 SGHTA and CDR2 FQGNSA.

TCR CDR3 regions were amplified from genomic DNA by multiplex PCR using the deep immunoSEQ assay. Extracted genomic DNA from each cell subset was spread evenly across all wells of several immunoSEQ 96-well plates, with each plate serving as a replicate. For sorted subsets, around 200 ng genomic DNA, equal to approximately 30,000 T cell genomes, was loaded into each replicate PCR. Purified libraries were quantified with a Qubit 3.0 fluorometer, sized on a Bioanalyzer 2100, and re-quantified with the KAPA Library Quantification kit. Each immunoSEQ 96-well plate was sequenced on its own single-read 150-cycle Illumina NextSeq 550 flow cell. The paper's processing steps were these. Because the immunoSEQ output held only junctional sequences and lacked quality scores, the filtering could not match the filtering applied to full-length reads. Sequences were annotated with PyIR, a Python wrapper for IgBLAST v1.9, and V/J genes and CDR3 were assigned using IMGT germline references. Reads were filtered out if the reads had weak V/J assignments (E-value above 1e-6), no CDR3, stop codons, out-of-frame junctions, or ambiguous translated residues. V3J clonotypes were defined as sequences sharing an identical inferred V gene, J gene, and CDR3 amino acid sequence. The percentage overlap between two repertoires was calculated by dividing the number of shared unique clonotypes by the size of the smaller repertoire. Repertoire richness was assessed with RTK rarefaction, the Chao1 estimator, and Recon v2.1 estimates of unobserved clonotypes. Generation probabilities for all TCRbeta clonotypes obtained by the gDNA method from four donors were computed using OLGA. TCRdb carries this immuneACCESS record with in-frame sequences only. Its versions omit some clonotypes, under half of them owing to an unresolved V gene in the studies checked, with the rest unexplained. The D gene and trimming were derived from the DNA, and the V and J assignments and clone size from that table. In all, the sample holds around 2,000,000 clones, and roughly 94% of those were seen once. The ten largest clones represent approximately 0.13% of the sample.

Remarks on this clone: Its antigen is not yet known. Base qualities are not at hand, and no much larger clone is one base apart.

The rearranged segments are TRBV7-2 and TRBJ2-3, and TRBD1 matches 8 of the central bases. Sequencing was done on a sample of naive CD4+ T cells sorted from blood. The label giving this sample's cell subset or site can be read as: CD45RA+ positively selected. The clonotype was recovered from a young man in good health. The DNA sequence reads TGTGCCAGCAGCTTAGCAGGACAGGGTAGCACAGATACGCAGTATTTT. This is translated as CASSLAGQGSTDTQYF.